These T cell receptor beta chains were read from a single sample in a study of beta chain features in type 1 diabetes. Clones were read by immunoSEQ multiplex PCR, and TCRdb kept only the in-frame ones, dropping some. The table shows some 270,000 clones, with about 8% occurring only once. Sequencing used central memory CD4+ T cells from blood. The receptors come from a woman under 30 in good health. The CDR3 runs from the conserved cysteine through the conserved F or W. A D gene is named only where the DNA matches it firmly. Size values are once, few and many counts, or a class for expanded clones, and some rows have none.

D	V	J	length	size	CDR3	DNA
NA	TRBV5-6	TRBJ1-1	13	few	CASSSQVSTEAFF	TGTGCCAGCAGCTCTCAAGTGTCCACTGAAGCTTTCTTT
NA	TRBV11-3	TRBJ2-1	15	NA	CASREKGLLYNEQFF	TGTGCCAGCCGCGAGAAAGGACTGCTGTACAATGAGCAGTTCTTC
NA	TRBV18	TRBJ2-5	14	NA	CASSPGTGRETQYF	TGTGCCAGCTCACCAGGTACAGGGCGGGAGACCCAGTACTTC
NA	TRBV29-1	TRBJ1-5	13	NA	CSVMGGPVGAQHF	TGCAGCGTAATGGGGGGCCCGGTAGGAGCCCAGCATTTT
TRBD2	TRBV7-9	TRBJ2-1	15	NA	CASSFVAGAYNEQFF	TGTGCCAGCAGCTTTGTAGCGGGGGCCTACAATGAGCAGTTCTTC
NA	TRBV13	TRBJ1-2	15	NA	CASSLRGAYPFGYTF	TGTGCCAGCAGCTTAAGGGGGGCCTATCCATTTGGCTACACCTTC
TRBD1	TRBV2	TRBJ1-2	14	many	CASNARGASYGYTF	TGTGCCAGCAACGCCAGGGGGGCGAGCTATGGCTACACCTTC
NA	TRBV19	TRBJ1-1	15	NA	CASRDPGGAVTEAFF	TGTGCCAGTAGGGATCCTGGGGGCGCAGTTACCGAAGCTTTCTTT
NA	TRBV5-1	TRBJ2-5	13	few	CASSEVGGETQYF	TGCGCCAGCTCTGAGGTGGGGGGAGAGACCCAGTACTTC
NA	TRBV28	TRBJ1-5	12	few	CASSDTVQPQHF	TGTGCCAGCAGTGACACCGTTCAGCCCCAGCATTTT
TRBD1	TRBV4-2	TRBJ1-4	13	NA	CATGDRGGGKLFF	TGTGCCACGGGGGACAGGGGAGGAGGAAAACTGTTTTTT
NA	TRBV30	TRBJ2-6	15	few	CAWSVLSSGANVLTF	TGTGCCTGGAGTGTACTATCCTCTGGGGCCAACGTCCTGACTTTC
NA	TRBV7-2	TRBJ2-5	15	NA	CASSPPGVKSETQYF	TGTGCCAGCAGCCCGCCGGGAGTCAAGTCGGAGACCCAGTACTTC
NA	TRBV5-4	TRBJ1-4	13	NA	CASSRQIGEKLFF	TGTGCCAGCAGTCGACAGATAGGAGAAAAACTGTTTTTT
NA	TRBV5-4	TRBJ2-3	16	NA	CASSFFTGGYTDTQYF	TGTGCCAGCAGCTTTTTTACGGGCGGCTACACAGATACGCAGTATTTT
NA	TRBV2	TRBJ1-5	13	few	CASGRGGNQPQHF	TGTGCCAGCGGCCGGGGCGGCAATCAGCCCCAGCATTTT
NA	TRBV7-2	TRBJ2-1	15	few	CASSPPWDGTDEQFF	TGTGCCAGCAGCCCCCCCTGGGACGGAACAGATGAGCAGTTCTTC
NA	TRBV29-1	TRBJ2-7	11	few	CSVRQSGEQYF	TGCAGCGTCAGACAGTCCGGCGAGCAGTACTTC
NA	TRBV18	TRBJ1-2	14	many	CASSPGYRDYGYTF	TGTGCCAGCTCACCGGGATACAGGGACTATGGCTACACCTTC
NA	TRBV9	TRBJ2-1	14	NA	CASSVGREVNEQFF	TGTGCCAGCAGCGTAGGGCGGGAAGTCAATGAGCAGTTCTTC
NA	TRBV7-9	TRBJ2-3	15	few	CASSPQGRSTDTQYF	TGTGCCAGCAGCCCTCAGGGACGGAGCACAGATACGCAGTATTTT
TRBD1	TRBV7-2	TRBJ2-5	15	few	CASSFGTGYQETQYF	TGTGCCAGCAGCTTCGGGACAGGGTACCAAGAGACCCAGTACTTC
NA	TRBV10-2	TRBJ1-5	14	few	CASSDLQGNQPQHF	TGCGCCAGCAGTGACTTACAGGGAAATCAGCCCCAGCATTTT
NA	TRBV28	TRBJ1-1	13	NA	CASDGPTRTEAFF	TGTGCCAGCGACGGCCCAACGAGGACTGAAGCTTTCTTT
TRBD1	TRBV2	TRBJ2-3	12	NA	CASSRQGNTQYF	TGTGCCAGCAGTAGACAGGGGAATACGCAGTATTTT
TRBD2	TRBV7-9	TRBJ2-5	14	few	CASSLVSSGETQYF	TGTGCCAGCAGCTTAGTGTCTAGCGGAGAGACCCAGTACTTC
TRBD2	TRBV4-2	TRBJ2-1	19	few	CASSQALAGRSASYNEQFF	TGTGCCAGCAGCCAAGCACTAGCGGGTCGGTCGGCATCCTACAATGAGCAGTTCTTC
TRBD2	TRBV4-1	TRBJ2-3	17	NA	CASSQTQAGGRIDTQYF	TGCGCCAGCAGCCAAACCCAAGCGGGGGGGCGTATAGATACGCAGTATTTT
NA	TRBV2	TRBJ2-5	13	NA	CASIRGLGETQYF	TGTGCCAGCATTAGGGGCTTGGGAGAGACCCAGTACTTC
NA	TRBV18	TRBJ1-1	12	few	CASSPPSREAFF	TGTGCCAGCTCACCACCCTCACGGGAAGCTTTCTTT
NA	TRBV5-5	TRBJ1-2	13	few	CASSLQPNYGYTF	TGTGCCAGCAGCTTGCAACCAAACTATGGCTACACCTTC
NA	TRBV4-2	TRBJ1-3	14	NA	CASSRDAGENTIYF	TGTGCCAGCAGCCGAGATGCGGGGGAAAACACCATATATTTT
TRBD2	TRBV4-2	TRBJ2-3	17	many	CASSQVIAGDRTDTQYF	TGTGCCAGCAGCCAAGTAATAGCGGGGGACCGCACAGATACGCAGTATTTT
NA	TRBV7-2	TRBJ1-2	14	few	CASSLVGGQGGYTF	TGTGCCAGCAGCTTAGTGGGAGGTCAAGGTGGCTACACCTTC
NA	TRBV14	TRBJ2-3	15	NA	CASSQDGYSTDTQYF	TGTGCCAGCAGCCAAGATGGGTACAGCACAGATACGCAGTATTTT
TRBD2	TRBV7-3	TRBJ2-1	15	NA	CASSRIAGVYNEQFF	TGTGCCAGCAGCAGAATAGCGGGAGTGTACAATGAGCAGTTCTTC
NA	TRBV14	TRBJ2-5	14	NA	CASSHSGGQETQYF	TGTGCCAGCAGCCATTCCGGAGGCCAAGAGACCCAGTACTTC
NA	TRBV13	TRBJ2-1	15	few	CASSFRRNSYNEQFF	TGTGCCAGCAGCTTCCGCAGGAACTCCTACAATGAGCAGTTCTTC
TRBD1	TRBV5-1	TRBJ1-5	15	NA	CASSIGGQVGQPQHF	TGCGCCAGCAGCATTGGGGGACAGGTGGGTCAGCCCCAGCATTTT
TRBD1	TRBV7-8	TRBJ1-4	13	NA	CASSRDRVEKLFF	TGTGCCAGCAGTCGGGACAGGGTTGAAAAACTGTTTTTT
NA	TRBV30	TRBJ1-4	14	NA	CAWKASADNEKLFF	TGTGCCTGGAAGGCCTCGGCCGATAATGAAAAACTGTTTTTT
NA	TRBV7-6	TRBJ1-1	13	few	CASSLQQGTEAFF	TGTGCCAGCAGCCTCCAACAGGGCACTGAAGCTTTCTTT
NA	TRBV2	TRBJ1-2	13	NA	CASSESLGSGYTF	TGTGCCAGCAGTGAATCTTTAGGATCTGGCTACACCTTC
NA	TRBV2	TRBJ2-7	11	NA	CASTGTDEQYF	TGTGCCAGCACCGGGACGGACGAGCAGTACTTC
TRBD2	TRBV5-1	TRBJ2-1	17	NA	CASSLAASGGVYNEQFF	TGCGCCAGCAGCTTGGCAGCTAGCGGGGGTGTATACAATGAGCAGTTCTTC
TRBD1	TRBV7-9	TRBJ1-1	14	NA	CASSFQQGGTEAFF	TGTGCCAGCAGCTTCCAACAGGGGGGGACTGAAGCTTTCTTT
TRBD2	TRBV7-2	TRBJ2-3	14	NA	CASSFGLAGDTQYF	TGTGCCAGCAGCTTTGGACTAGCGGGAGATACGCAGTATTTT
TRBD1	TRBV15	TRBJ1-2	14	few	CATSRDWTGLGYTF	TGTGCCACCAGCAGAGACTGGACAGGGCTCGGCTACACCTTC
NA	TRBV15	TRBJ1-3	18	NA	CATSRDQQAKGSGNTIYF	TGTGCCACCAGCAGAGATCAACAGGCGAAGGGCTCTGGAAACACCATATATTTT
NA	TRBV4-3	TRBJ1-2	16	few	CASSQDQGAANYGYTF	TGCGCCAGCAGCCAAGATCAGGGTGCGGCTAACTATGGCTACACCTTC
NA	TRBV7-2	TRBJ2-2	14	NA	CASSLRKTTGELFF	TGTGCCAGCAGCTTAAGGAAGACCACCGGGGAGCTGTTTTTT
TRBD1	TRBV7-2	TRBJ1-3	16	NA	CASSDQTGLAGNTIYF	TGTGCCAGCAGCGATCAGACAGGGCTAGCTGGAAACACCATATATTTT
NA	TRBV18	TRBJ2-5	16	NA	CASSPLQTRREETQYF	TGTGCCAGCTCACCACTGCAGACAAGGAGGGAAGAGACCCAGTACTTC
TRBD2	TRBV4-3	TRBJ2-3	16	NA	CASSQSGGSYTDTQYF	TGCGCCAGCAGTCAGAGCGGGGGTTCCTACACAGATACGCAGTATTTT
NA	TRBV7-3	TRBJ2-6	12	few	CASSLSANVLTF	TGTGCCAGCAGCTTATCGGCCAACGTCCTGACTTTC
NA	TRBV2	TRBJ1-2	13	few	CASSADRVYGYTF	TGTGCCAGCAGTGCGGACCGCGTCTATGGCTACACCTTC